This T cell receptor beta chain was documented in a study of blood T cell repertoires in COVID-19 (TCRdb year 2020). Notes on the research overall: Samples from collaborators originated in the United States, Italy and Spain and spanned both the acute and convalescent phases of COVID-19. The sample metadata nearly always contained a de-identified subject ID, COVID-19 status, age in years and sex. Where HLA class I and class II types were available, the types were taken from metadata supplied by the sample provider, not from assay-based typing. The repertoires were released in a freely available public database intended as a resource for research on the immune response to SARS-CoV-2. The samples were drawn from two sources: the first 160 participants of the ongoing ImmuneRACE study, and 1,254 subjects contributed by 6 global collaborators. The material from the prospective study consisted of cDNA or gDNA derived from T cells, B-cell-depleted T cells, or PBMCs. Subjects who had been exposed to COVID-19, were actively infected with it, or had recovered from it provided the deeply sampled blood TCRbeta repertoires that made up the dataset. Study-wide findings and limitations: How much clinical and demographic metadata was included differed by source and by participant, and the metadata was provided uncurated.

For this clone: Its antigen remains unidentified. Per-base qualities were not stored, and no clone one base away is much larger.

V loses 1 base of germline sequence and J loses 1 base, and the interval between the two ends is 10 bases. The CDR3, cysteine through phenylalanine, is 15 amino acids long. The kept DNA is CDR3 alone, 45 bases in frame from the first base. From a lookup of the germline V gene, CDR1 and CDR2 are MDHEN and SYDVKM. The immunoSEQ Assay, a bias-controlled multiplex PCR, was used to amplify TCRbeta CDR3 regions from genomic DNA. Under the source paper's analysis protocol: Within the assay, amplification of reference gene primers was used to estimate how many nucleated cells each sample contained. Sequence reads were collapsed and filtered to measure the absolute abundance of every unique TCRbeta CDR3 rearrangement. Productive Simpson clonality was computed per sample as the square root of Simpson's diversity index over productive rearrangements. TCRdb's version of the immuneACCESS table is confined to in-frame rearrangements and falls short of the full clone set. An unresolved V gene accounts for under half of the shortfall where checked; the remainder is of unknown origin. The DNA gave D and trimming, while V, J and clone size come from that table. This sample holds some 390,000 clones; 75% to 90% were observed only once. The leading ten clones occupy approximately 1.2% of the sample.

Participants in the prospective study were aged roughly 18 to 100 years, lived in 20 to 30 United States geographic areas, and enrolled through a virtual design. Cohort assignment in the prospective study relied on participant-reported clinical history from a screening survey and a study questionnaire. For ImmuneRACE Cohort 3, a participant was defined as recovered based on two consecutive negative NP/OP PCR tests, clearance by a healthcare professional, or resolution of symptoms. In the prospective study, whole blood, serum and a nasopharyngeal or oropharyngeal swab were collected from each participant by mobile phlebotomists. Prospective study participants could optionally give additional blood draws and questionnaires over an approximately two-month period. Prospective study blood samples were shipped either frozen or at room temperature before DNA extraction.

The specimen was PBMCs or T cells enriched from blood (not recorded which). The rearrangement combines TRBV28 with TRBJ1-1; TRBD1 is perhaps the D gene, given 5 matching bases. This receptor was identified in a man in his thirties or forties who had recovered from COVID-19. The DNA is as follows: TGTGCCAGCAGTTTATCTGACGACAGGAACACTGAAGCTTTCTTT. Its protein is CASSLSDDRNTEAFF. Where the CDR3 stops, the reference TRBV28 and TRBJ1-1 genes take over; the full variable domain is DVKVTQSSRYLVKRTGEKVFLECVQDMDHENMFWYRQDPGLGLRLIYFSYDVKMKEKGDIPEGYSVSREKKERFSLILESASTNQTSMYLCASSLSDDRNTEAFFGQGTRLTVV.